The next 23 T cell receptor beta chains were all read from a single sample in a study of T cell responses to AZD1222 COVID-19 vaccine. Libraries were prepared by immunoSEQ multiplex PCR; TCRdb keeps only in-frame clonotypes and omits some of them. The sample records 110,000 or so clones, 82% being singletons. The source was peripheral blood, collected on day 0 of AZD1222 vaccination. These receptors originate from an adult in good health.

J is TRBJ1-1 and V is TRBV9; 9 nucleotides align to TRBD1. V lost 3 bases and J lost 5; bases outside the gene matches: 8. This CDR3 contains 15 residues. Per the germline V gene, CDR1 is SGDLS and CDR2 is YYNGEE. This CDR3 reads CASSGESTGGTEAFF. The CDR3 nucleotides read TGTGCCAGCAGCGGCGAATCGACAGGGGGAACTGAAGCTTTCTTT.

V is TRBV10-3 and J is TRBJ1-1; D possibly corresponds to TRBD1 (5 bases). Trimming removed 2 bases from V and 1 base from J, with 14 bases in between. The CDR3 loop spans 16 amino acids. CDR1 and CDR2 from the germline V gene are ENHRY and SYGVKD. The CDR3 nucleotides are TGTGCCATCAGTGAGATATCCGGGACTGCGAACACTGAAGCTTTCTTT. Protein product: CAISEISGTANTEAFF.

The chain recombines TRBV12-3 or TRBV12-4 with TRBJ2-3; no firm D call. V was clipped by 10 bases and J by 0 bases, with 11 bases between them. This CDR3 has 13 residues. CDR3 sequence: CATTLSSTDTQYF. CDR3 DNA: TGTGCCACCACCCTCTCTAGCACAGATACGCAGTATTTT.

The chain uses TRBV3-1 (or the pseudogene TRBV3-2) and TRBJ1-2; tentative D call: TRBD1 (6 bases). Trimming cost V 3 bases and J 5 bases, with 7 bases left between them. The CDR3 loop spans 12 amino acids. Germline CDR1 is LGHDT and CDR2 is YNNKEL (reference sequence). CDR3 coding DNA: TGTGCCAGCAGCCAGGACAGATATGGCTACACCTTC. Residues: CASSQDRYGYTF.

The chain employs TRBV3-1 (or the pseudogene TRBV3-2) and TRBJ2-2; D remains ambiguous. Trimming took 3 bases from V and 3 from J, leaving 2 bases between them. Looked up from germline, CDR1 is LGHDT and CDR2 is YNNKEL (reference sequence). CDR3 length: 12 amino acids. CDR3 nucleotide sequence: TGTGCCAGCAGCCACTACACCGGGGAGCTGTTTTTT. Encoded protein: CASSHYTGELFF.

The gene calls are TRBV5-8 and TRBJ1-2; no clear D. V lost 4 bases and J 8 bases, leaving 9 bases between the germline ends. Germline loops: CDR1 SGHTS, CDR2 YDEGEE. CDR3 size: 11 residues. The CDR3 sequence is CASSQIRGYTF. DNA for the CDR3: TGTGCCAGCAGCCAGATCCGGGGCTACACCTTC.

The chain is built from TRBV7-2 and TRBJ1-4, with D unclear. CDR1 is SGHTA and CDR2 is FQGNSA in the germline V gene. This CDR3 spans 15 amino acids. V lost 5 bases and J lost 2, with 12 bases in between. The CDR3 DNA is TGTGCCAGCAGCCGGGGTTTAGGCACTAATGAAAAACTGTTTTTT. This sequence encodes CASSRGLGTNEKLFF.

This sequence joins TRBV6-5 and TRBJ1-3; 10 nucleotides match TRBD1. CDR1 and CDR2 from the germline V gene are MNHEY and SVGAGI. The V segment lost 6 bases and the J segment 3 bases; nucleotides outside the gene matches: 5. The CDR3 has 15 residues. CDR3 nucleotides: TGTGCCAGCAGAAACCGGGACAGGGGTGGAAACACCATATATTTT. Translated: CASRNRDRGGNTIYF.

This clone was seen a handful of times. CDR3 amino acids: CASSNRREGGEKLFF. As DNA, the CDR3 is TGTGCCAGCAGTAACCGCAGGGAGGGCGGTGAAAAACTGTTTTTT. This rearrangement joins TRBV6-2 or TRBV6-3 to TRBJ1-4; D is perhaps TRBD1 (5 bases). Germline CDR1 reads MNHEY; CDR2 reads SVGEGT. V lost 5 bases and J 7 bases, leaving 17 bases between the germline ends. The CDR3 covers 15 residues.

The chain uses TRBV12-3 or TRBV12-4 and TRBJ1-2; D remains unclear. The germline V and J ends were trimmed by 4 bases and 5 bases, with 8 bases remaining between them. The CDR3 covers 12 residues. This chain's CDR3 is CASSSAVYGYTF. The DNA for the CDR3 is TGTGCCAGCAGTTCGGCGGTGTATGGCTACACCTTC.

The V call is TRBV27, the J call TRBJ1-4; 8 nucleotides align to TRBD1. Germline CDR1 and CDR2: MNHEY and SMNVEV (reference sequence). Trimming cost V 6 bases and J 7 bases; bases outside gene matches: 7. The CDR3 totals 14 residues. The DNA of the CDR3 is TGTGCCAGCAGCAGGACAGGGTACGGTGAAAAACTGTTTTTT. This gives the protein CASSRTGYGEKLFF.

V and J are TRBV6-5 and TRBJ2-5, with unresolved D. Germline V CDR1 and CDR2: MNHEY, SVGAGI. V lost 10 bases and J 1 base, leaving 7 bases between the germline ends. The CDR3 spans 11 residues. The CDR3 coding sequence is TGTGCCATAAAGCCCCAAGAGACCCAGTACTTC. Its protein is CAIKPQETQYF.

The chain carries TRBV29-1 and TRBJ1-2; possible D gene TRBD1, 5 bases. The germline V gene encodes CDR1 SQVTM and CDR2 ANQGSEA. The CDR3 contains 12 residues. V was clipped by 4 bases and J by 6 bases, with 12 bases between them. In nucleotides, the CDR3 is TGCAGCGTTGGCGGGGGAAACGATGGCTACACCTTC. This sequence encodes CSVGGGNDGYTF.

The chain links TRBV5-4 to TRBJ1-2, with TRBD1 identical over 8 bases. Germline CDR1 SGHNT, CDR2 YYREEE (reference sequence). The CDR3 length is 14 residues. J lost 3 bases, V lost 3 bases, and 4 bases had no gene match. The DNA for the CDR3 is TGTGCCAGCAGCTGGACAGGGTCGGACTATGGCTACACCTTC. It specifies CASSWTGSDYGYTF.

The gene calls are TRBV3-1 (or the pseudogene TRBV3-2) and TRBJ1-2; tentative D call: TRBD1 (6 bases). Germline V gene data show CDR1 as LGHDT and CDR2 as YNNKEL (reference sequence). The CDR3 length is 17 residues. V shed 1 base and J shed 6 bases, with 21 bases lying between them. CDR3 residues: CASSQGSLCGGPNGYTF. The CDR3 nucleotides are TGTGCCAGCAGCCAAGGTTCCCTTTGCGGGGGGCCAAATGGCTACACCTTC.

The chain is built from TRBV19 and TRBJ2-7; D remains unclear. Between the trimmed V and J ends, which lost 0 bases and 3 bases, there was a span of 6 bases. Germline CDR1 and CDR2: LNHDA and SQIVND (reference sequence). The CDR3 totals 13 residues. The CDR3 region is CASSIEGSYEQYF. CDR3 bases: TGTGCCAGTAGTATAGAAGGCAGCTACGAGCAGTACTTC.

The CDR3 sequence: CARTGGYGYTF. CDR3 DNA: TGTGCCAGGACAGGGGGCTATGGCTACACCTTC. The V call is TRBV19, the J call TRBJ1-2; TRBD1 matches at 9 bases. CDR1 and CDR2 (germline): LNHDA, SQIVND (reference sequence). The CDR3 covers 11 residues. With 9 bases clipped from V and 4 bases from J, the junction kept 0 bases outside the gene matches.

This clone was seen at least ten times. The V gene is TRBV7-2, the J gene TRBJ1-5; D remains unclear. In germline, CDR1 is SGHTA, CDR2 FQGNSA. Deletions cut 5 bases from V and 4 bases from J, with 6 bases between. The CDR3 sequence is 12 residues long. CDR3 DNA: TGTGCCAGCAGCCCGTATAATCAGCCCCAGCATTTT. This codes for CASSPYNQPQHF.

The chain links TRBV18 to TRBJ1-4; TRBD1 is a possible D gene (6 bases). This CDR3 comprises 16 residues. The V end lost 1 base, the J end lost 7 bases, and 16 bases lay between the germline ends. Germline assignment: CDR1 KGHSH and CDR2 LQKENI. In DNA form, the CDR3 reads TGTGCCAGCTCACCACGGGGCTCGGGGGCGGCTGAAAAACTGTTTTTT. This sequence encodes CASSPRGSGAAEKLFF.

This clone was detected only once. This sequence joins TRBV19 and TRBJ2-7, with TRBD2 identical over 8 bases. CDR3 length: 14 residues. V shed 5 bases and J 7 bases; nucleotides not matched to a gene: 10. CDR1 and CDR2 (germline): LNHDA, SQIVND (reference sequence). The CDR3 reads CASSGRGGDREQYF. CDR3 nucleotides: TGTGCCAGTAGTGGTCGGGGGGGCGATAGGGAGCAGTACTTC.

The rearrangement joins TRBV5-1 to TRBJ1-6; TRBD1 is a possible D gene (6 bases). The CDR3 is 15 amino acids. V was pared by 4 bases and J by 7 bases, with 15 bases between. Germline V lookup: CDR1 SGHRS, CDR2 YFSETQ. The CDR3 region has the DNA TGCGCCAGCAGCCAGAGGGGGTCGGGGAATTCACCCCTCCACTTT. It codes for CASSQRGSGNSPLHF.

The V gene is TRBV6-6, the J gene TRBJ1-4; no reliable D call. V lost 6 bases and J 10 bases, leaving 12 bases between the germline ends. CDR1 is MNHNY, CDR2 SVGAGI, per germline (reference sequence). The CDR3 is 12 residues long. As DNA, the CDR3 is TGTGCCAGCAGCTCGGACCTGGGAAAACTGTTTTTT. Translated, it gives CASSSDLGKLFF.

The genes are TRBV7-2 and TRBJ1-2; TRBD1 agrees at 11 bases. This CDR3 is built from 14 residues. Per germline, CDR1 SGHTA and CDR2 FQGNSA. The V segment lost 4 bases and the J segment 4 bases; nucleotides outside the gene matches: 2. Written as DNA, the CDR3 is TGTGCCAGCAGCTCGGGACAGGGGGTCTATGGCTACACCTTC. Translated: CASSSGQGVYGYTF.